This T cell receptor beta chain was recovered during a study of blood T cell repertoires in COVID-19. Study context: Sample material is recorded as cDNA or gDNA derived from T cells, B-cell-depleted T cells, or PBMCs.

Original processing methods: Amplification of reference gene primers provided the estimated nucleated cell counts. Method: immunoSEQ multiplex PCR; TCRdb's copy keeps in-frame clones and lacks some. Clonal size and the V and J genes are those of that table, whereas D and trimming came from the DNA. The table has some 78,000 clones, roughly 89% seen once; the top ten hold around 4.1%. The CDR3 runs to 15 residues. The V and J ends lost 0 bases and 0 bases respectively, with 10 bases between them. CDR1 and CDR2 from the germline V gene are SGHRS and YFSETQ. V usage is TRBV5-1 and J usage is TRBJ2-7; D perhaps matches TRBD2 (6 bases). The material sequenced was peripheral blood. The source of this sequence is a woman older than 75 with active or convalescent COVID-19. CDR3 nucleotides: TGCGCCAGCAGCTTGGAGGCGGGGAGCTCCTACGAGCAGTACTTC. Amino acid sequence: CASSLEAGSSYEQYF.